These 14 T cell receptor beta chains originate from one sample sequenced in a study of cytomegalovirus exposure and HLA in healthy donors. The PCR contained 60 Vbeta and 13 Jbeta primers. Libraries were prepared by immunoSEQ multiplex PCR; TCRdb keeps only in-frame clonotypes and omits some of them. The sample has around 140,000 clones, 65% to 85% seen once; the top ten hold roughly 1.5%. Sequencing was performed on PBMCs. These receptors were collected from a woman between 18 and 30 years old in good health and CMV-seronegative.

The chain recombines TRBV5-1 with TRBJ2-3; 10 nucleotides line up with TRBD2. Unmatched junction bases numbered 8, after V lost 4 bases and J lost 3 bases. Germline lookup yields CDR1 SGHRS and CDR2 YFSETQ. The length of the CDR3 is 16 residues. CDR3 in amino acids: CASSPAASGSTDTQYF. DNA of the CDR3: TGCGCCAGCAGCCCTGCGGCTAGCGGGAGTACAGATACGCAGTATTTT. Complete variable domain (other parts from reference TRBV5-1 and TRBJ2-3): KAGVTQTPRYLIKTRGQQVTLSCSPISGHRSVSWYQQTPGQGLQFLFEYFSETQRNKGNFPGRFSGRQFSNSRSEMNVSTLELGDSALYLCASSPAASGSTDTQYFGPGTRLTVL.

This clone was picked up a small number of times. The chain is built from TRBV12-5 and TRBJ2-5; weak D call: TRBD2 (6 bases). Deletions cut 5 bases from V and 1 base from J, with 8 bases between. Germline V gene lookup returns CDR1 LGHNT and CDR2 FRNRAP. The CDR3 consists of 13 residues. This CDR3 reads CASGRTIQETQYF. In DNA, the CDR3 is TGTGCTAGTGGTCGGACTATCCAAGAGACCCAGTACTTC.

V gene TRBV5-6 combines with J gene TRBJ1-1; 11 bases fit TRBD1. The length of the CDR3 is 18 residues. J was trimmed by 0 bases and V by 5 bases; bases with no gene match: 12. Germline V gene lookup returns CDR1 SGHDT and CDR2 YYEEEE. The CDR3 DNA sequence: TGTGCCAGCAGACGGGGGACAGGGGGGTTGAACATGAACACTGAAGCTTTCTTT. Amino acids: CASRRGTGGLNMNTEAFF.

This clone was seen once. The chain is built from TRBV5-6 and TRBJ2-5; D might be TRBD2 (5 bases). The V end lost 0 bases, the J end lost 5 bases, and 8 bases lay between the germline ends. This CDR3 has 13 residues. CDR1 and CDR2 from the germline V gene are SGHDT and YYEEEE. The CDR3 loop is CASSLAGGETQYF. As DNA, the CDR3 is TGTGCCAGCAGCTTGGCCGGCGGGGAGACCCAGTACTTC.

V is TRBV11-2 and J is TRBJ2-2; D perhaps matches TRBD1 (6 bases). CDR1 is SGHAT, CDR2 FQNNGV, per germline. V lost 1 base and J lost 0, with 9 bases in between. This CDR3 comprises 16 residues. The CDR3 DNA sequence: TGTGCCAGCAGCTTAGTAGGGACAACGAACACCGGGGAGCTGTTTTTT. This gives the protein CASSLVGTTNTGELFF.

In this sample, this clone turned up a few times. This chain uses TRBV4-2 with TRBJ2-3, with 7 positions matching TRBD2. The V segment lost 4 bases and the J segment 5 bases; nucleotides outside the gene matches: 12. Germline CDR1 LGHNA, CDR2 YNFKEQ. This CDR3 comprises 16 residues. The CDR3 DNA is TGTGCCAGCAGCCCGGGTGGCGGGAGTGAGTTAGATACGCAGTATTTT. This encodes CASSPGGGSELDTQYF.

The rearrangement uses TRBV5-1 and TRBJ2-7; 9 nucleotides align to TRBD2. Per germline, CDR1 SGHRS and CDR2 YFSETQ. The CDR3 loop spans 16 amino acids. Germline trimming cut 0 bases from V and 3 bases from J; bases unmatched to any gene: 7. This CDR3 reads CASSLADSGSNYEQYF. CDR3 sequence (DNA): TGCGCCAGCAGCTTGGCCGATAGCGGGAGTAACTACGAGCAGTACTTC.

V usage is TRBV7-9 and J usage is TRBJ2-7; 9 nucleotides line up with TRBD1. This CDR3 is 15 amino acids long. The trim removed 5 bases at V and 2 bases at J, leaving 7 bases unmatched. Looked up from germline, CDR1 is SEHNR and CDR2 is FQNEAQ (reference sequence). CDR3 in amino acids: CASSRRTGDTYEQYF. The CDR3 DNA follows: TGTGCCAGCAGCCGAAGGACAGGGGACACCTACGAGCAGTACTTC.

V is TRBV10-1 and J is TRBJ2-3; perhaps TRBD2 as D (6 bases). V lost 3 bases and J 1 base, leaving 11 bases between the germline ends. Germline CDR1 reads WNHNN; CDR2 reads SYGVQD (reference sequence). This CDR3 region has 15 residues. The DNA of the CDR3 is TGCGCCAGCAGTGATGCGGGGATAGGCACAGATACGCAGTATTTT. Residues: CASSDAGIGTDTQYF.

This clone turned up a few times. The chain joins TRBV7-8 to TRBJ1-1, with a weak D call TRBD1 (6 bases). There are 11 residues in the CDR3. The V end was cut by 6 bases, the J end by 6 bases, with 8 bases between. Germline loops: CDR1 SGHVS, CDR2 FQNEAQ. Written as DNA, the CDR3 is TGTGCCAGCAGGGGGGCAGCTGAAGCTTTCTTT. This translates into CASRGAAEAFF.

This sequence joins TRBV27 and TRBJ2-4; 7 nucleotides line up with TRBD1. Germline V gives CDR1 MNHEY, CDR2 SMNVEV (reference sequence). V trimming: 3 bases; J trimming: 5 bases; junction bases outside the gene matches: 1. The CDR3 length is 13 residues. The chain's CDR3 is CASSLRGQNIQYF. The CDR3, as DNA: TGTGCCAGCAGTTTGAGGGGGCAAAACATTCAGTACTTC.

J is TRBJ2-1 and V is TRBV5-5, with 10 bases that match TRBD2. V dropped 3 bases and J dropped 0; count of bases not matched to a gene: 9. This CDR3 is built from 18 residues. Germline CDR1 is SGHKS and CDR2 is YYEKEE (reference sequence). CDR3 sequence (DNA): TGTGCCAGCAGCTCAGGTTTCGGACTAGCGGACTCCTACAATGAGCAGTTCTTC. It specifies CASSSGFGLADSYNEQFF.

The chain employs TRBV6-6 and TRBJ2-1; the match to TRBD2 covers 12 bases. Per germline, CDR1 MNHNY and CDR2 SVGAGI (reference sequence). The ends lost 5 bases at V and 6 bases at J; junction bases unmatched: 8. The CDR3 spans 16 residues. The CDR3 nucleotides read TGTGCCAGCAGTGCCTCGGGACTAGCGGGCCTCAATGAGCAGTTCTTC. Amino acid sequence: CASSASGLAGLNEQFF.

The chain couples TRBV5-4 to TRBJ2-3, with 9 bases lining up with TRBD2. Germline V gene lookup returns CDR1 SGHNT and CDR2 YYREEE (reference sequence). After removal of 1 base from V and 4 bases from J, the junction contained 4 bases not matched to a gene. The CDR3 runs 15 residues. CDR3 region: CASSLFAGGPDTQYF. The CDR3 nucleotides read TGTGCCAGCAGCTTGTTCGCGGGAGGGCCAGATACGCAGTATTTT. Based on the CDR3 plus reference TRBV5-4 and TRBJ2-3, the full variable domain is ETGVTQSPTHLIKTRGQQVTLRCSSQSGHNTVSWYQQALGQGPQFIFQYYREEENGRGNFPPRFSGLQFPNYSSELNVNALELDDSALYLCASSLFAGGPDTQYFGPGTRLTVL.